Each of the 26 T cell receptor beta chains below was sequenced from the same sample in a study of control samples from healthy donors and cancer patients. The protocol was immunoSEQ multiplex PCR, while the TCRdb copy is restricted to in-frame clones and leaves out a portion. The sample comprises about 130,000 clones, over 85% of which are singletons, and under 9% rests with the top ten. The sequencing input was PBMCs. Source of these receptors: a man in his fifties with head and neck cancer.

The chain employs TRBV24-1 and TRBJ2-3, with 11 bases lining up with TRBD2. The V segment lost 5 bases and the J segment 2 bases; nucleotides outside the gene matches: 11. Germline CDR1 and CDR2: KGHDR and SFDVKD. The CDR3 extends over 18 amino acids. The CDR3 nucleotides are TGTGCCACCAGTGCTACCTTGACTAGCGGGGCGTACACAGATACGCAGTATTTT. It is translated as CATSATLTSGAYTDTQYF.

The chain employs TRBV29-1 and TRBJ1-2; D possibly corresponds to TRBD1 (6 bases). CDR3 length: 15 residues. The V end lost 4 bases, the J end lost 6 bases, and 21 bases lay between the germline ends. From germline, CDR1 is SQVTM and CDR2 ANQGSEA. The CDR3 is CSVAMDFAGADGYTF. CDR3 coding DNA: TGCAGCGTTGCGATGGATTTTGCGGGGGCCGATGGCTACACCTTC. Using reference TRBV29-1 and TRBJ1-2 for the parts outside the CDR3, the full variable domain is SAVISQKPSRDICQRGTSLTIQCQVDSQVTMMFWYRQQPGQSLTLIATANQGSEATYESGFVIDKFPISRPNLTFSTLTVSNMSPEDSSIYLCSVAMDFAGADGYTFGSGTRLTVV.

The V gene is TRBV11-1, the J gene TRBJ1-4, with 10 bases matching TRBD1. CDR1 is SGHAT, CDR2 FQDESV, per germline (reference sequence). The V segment lost 4 bases and the J segment 7 bases; nucleotides outside the gene matches: 3. This CDR3 comprises 14 residues. The CDR3 coding sequence is TGTGCCAGCAGCTGGGGACAGGGGTCTGAAAAACTGTTTTTT. It specifies CASSWGQGSEKLFF.

Only one count was recorded for this clone. The chain carries TRBV3-1 (or the pseudogene TRBV3-2) and TRBJ2-5, with a possible D match to TRBD2 (6 bases). Trimming stripped 3 bases from V and 3 bases from J, with 17 bases between. CDR1 LGHDT and CDR2 YNNKEL come from the germline V gene (reference sequence). There are 16 residues in the CDR3. In DNA, the CDR3 is TGTGCCAGCAGCCACGCGGGGCTGCCGATGGAAGAGACCCAGTACTTC. Protein: CASSHAGLPMEETQYF.

CDR3 coding DNA: TGTGCCAGCAGTTACTCGCTACAGCCTTATGGCTACACCTTC. This codes for CASSYSLQPYGYTF. The chain combines TRBV6-5 with TRBJ1-2, with D unresolved. Trimming cost V 0 bases and J 5 bases, with 10 bases left between them. Germline assignment: CDR1 MNHEY and CDR2 SVGAGI. This CDR3 region has 14 residues.

The gene calls are TRBV21-1 and TRBJ1-1; the table assigns TRBD1, which was not confirmed against the DNA. TRBV21-1 is labeled a pseudogene. The CDR3 loop spans 13 amino acids. The CDR3 DNA is TGTGCCAGCCACGGACAGATGAACACTGAAGCTTTCTTT. It codes for CASHGQMNTEAFF.

The rearrangement links TRBV20-1 to TRBJ2-5; D remains ambiguous. Germline values: CDR1 DFQATT, CDR2 SNEGSKA (reference sequence). The V end lost 3 bases, the J end lost 4 bases, and 3 bases lay between the germline ends. The CDR3 totals 10 residues. The CDR3 here is CSASIETQYF. The CDR3 nucleotides are TGCAGTGCTAGTATAGAGACCCAGTACTTC.

The chain has TRBV27 and TRBJ1-4; D is perhaps TRBD1 (5 bases). CDR3 length equals 17 residues. Trimming pared 5 bases from V and 4 bases from J, leaving 20 bases between. In germline, CDR1 is MNHEY, CDR2 SMNVEV (reference sequence). The CDR3 DNA reads TGTGCCAGCAGTCCGTCGACAGAAATGGGGGGTAATGAAAAACTGTTTTTT. The encoded protein is CASSPSTEMGGNEKLFF.

V is TRBV19 and J is TRBJ2-1; 7 bases align to TRBD1. The junction had 3 bases not matched to a gene; V was cut back by 0 bases and J by 4 bases. CDR1 LNHDA and CDR2 SQIVND come from the germline V gene (reference sequence). The CDR3 contains 15 residues. CDR3 nucleotides: TGTGCCAGTAGTATAGATGGGACAGTTTACAATGAGCAGTTCTTC. Protein: CASSIDGTVYNEQFF.

The table lists this clone with many counts. The chain is built from TRBV27 and TRBJ1-2, with D tentatively TRBD1 (5 bases). The germline V and J ends were trimmed by 8 bases and 3 bases, with 13 bases remaining between them. Germline values: CDR1 MNHEY, CDR2 SMNVEV (reference sequence). The CDR3 is 13 amino acids. The CDR3 coding sequence is TGTGCCAGCTCAGGGAAGGGCTACTATGGCTACACCTTC. Translating gives CASSGKGYYGYTF.

The rearrangement joins TRBV7-2 to TRBJ2-1; D is perhaps TRBD2 (6 bases). The CDR3 spans 16 residues. The germline V and J ends were trimmed by 4 bases and 0 bases, with 13 bases remaining between them. Germline assignment: CDR1 SGHTA and CDR2 FQGNSA. The CDR3 nucleotides read TGTGCCAGCAGCTCTCCCGGCGGGGCCTCCTACAATGAGCAGTTCTTC. Its protein is CASSSPGGASYNEQFF.

The V call is TRBV19, the J call TRBJ2-7; possibly TRBD1 for D (6 bases). Germline lookup yields CDR1 LNHDA and CDR2 SQIVND (reference sequence). V was clipped by 5 bases and J by 1 base, with 12 bases between them. The CDR3 contains 14 residues. The CDR3 nucleotides are TGTGCCAGTAGTCCGGGGACATTTTCCTACGAGCAGTACTTC. Translated: CASSPGTFSYEQYF.

This clone showed up just a few times. V gene TRBV19 combines with J gene TRBJ2-5; 13 bases match TRBD2. Germline V gene data show CDR1 as LNHDA and CDR2 as SQIVND (reference sequence). CDR3 length: 18 residues. V lost 9 bases, J lost 1 base, and 14 bases stayed unmatched. The CDR3 bases are TGTGCCAGCTCCGTCGGGACTAGCGGGGTACCTAGCCAAGAGACCCAGTACTTC. It yields the protein CASSVGTSGVPSQETQYF.

The genes are TRBV2 and TRBJ2-7, with TRBD2 matching over 8 bases. The CDR3 covers 15 residues. V shed 6 bases, J shed 2 bases, and the junction held 9 bases outside the gene matches. Germline CDR1 reads SNHLY; CDR2 reads FYNNEI. The CDR3 DNA sequence: TGTGCCAGCAGGCACCGAGCGGGAGTCACCTACGAGCAGTACTTC. Translated: CASRHRAGVTYEQYF.

This clone was observed once. The V call is TRBV6-1, the J call TRBJ2-5; no definite D call. The V end was cut by 3 bases, the J end by 0 bases, with 8 bases between. The CDR3 is 14 amino acids. CDR1 and CDR2 from the germline V gene are MNHNS and SASEGT. The CDR3 DNA reads as TGTGCCAGCAGTGAGTCCAAGTACCAAGAGACCCAGTACTTC. It encodes CASSESKYQETQYF.

The genes are TRBV7-9 and TRBJ2-3, with 10 bases aligning to TRBD2. The CDR3 length is 15 residues. The junction had 6 bases not matched to a gene; V was cut back by 5 bases and J by 4 bases. The germline CDR1 and CDR2 sequences are SEHNR and FQNEAQ (reference sequence). The DNA of the CDR3 is TGTGCCAGCAGCCCAGCGGGAGGGCCGTCAGATACGCAGTATTTT. Encoded protein: CASSPAGGPSDTQYF. Full variable domain (rest looked up from reference TRBV7-9 and TRBJ2-3): DTGVSQNPRHKITKRGQNVTFRCDPISEHNRLYWYRQTLGQGPEFLTYFQNEAQLEKSRLLSDRFSAERPKGSFSTLEIQRTEQGDSAMYLCASSPAGGPSDTQYFGPGTRLTVL.

The table lists this clone with a count of one. V gene TRBV7-9 combines with J gene TRBJ2-7, with D uncertain. V shed 2 bases and J shed 6 bases, with 5 bases lying between them. The CDR3 extends over 11 amino acids. Looked up from germline, CDR1 is SEHNR and CDR2 is FQNEAQ (reference sequence). CDR3 loop: CASSLSGEQYF. CDR3 DNA sequence: TGTGCCAGCAGCTTATCCGGCGAGCAGTACTTC.

In this sample, this clone turned up once. V usage is TRBV5-1 and J usage is TRBJ2-7, with 9 positions matching TRBD1. This CDR3 is 16 amino acids long. The J segment lost 1 base and the V segment lost 4 bases, leaving 9 bases of the junction unmatched. Per germline, CDR1 SGHRS and CDR2 YFSETQ. The CDR3 reads CASSGPTGGRSYEQYF. The DNA for the CDR3 is TGCGCCAGCAGCGGACCCACAGGGGGCCGATCCTACGAGCAGTACTTC.

This rearrangement joins TRBV4-1 to TRBJ1-2; 7 bases are shared with TRBD1. The ends lost 5 bases at V and 8 bases at J; junction bases unmatched: 11. CDR1 is MGHRA and CDR2 is YSYEKL in the germline V gene. This CDR3 is built from 14 residues. The CDR3, as DNA: TGCGCCAGCAGCTTCCGGGACAGCAGAGAGGGCTACACCTTC. Translated: CASSFRDSREGYTF.

This chain links TRBV28 with TRBJ2-1, with 8 bases aligning to TRBD1. The CDR3 length is 15 residues. Losses at the gene ends were 2 bases for V and 5 bases for J; bases not matched to a gene: 5. CDR1 and CDR2 from the germline V gene are MDHEN and SYDVKM. The CDR3 DNA sequence: TGTGCCAGCAGTTTAACGGGACAGGCTAACAATGAGCAGTTCTTC. Translation gives CASSLTGQANNEQFF.

This chain links TRBV27 with TRBJ1-5; D uncertain. This CDR3 comprises 13 residues. Trimming took off 0 bases at V and 4 bases at J, with 4 bases between the two ends. Germline loops: CDR1 MNHEY, CDR2 SMNVEV (reference sequence). The CDR3, as DNA: TGTGCCAGCAGTTTATCTGAAAATCAGCCCCAGCATTTT. Translation: CASSLSENQPQHF.

This clone has only one observation. At the DNA level, this CDR3 is encoded by other sequences in the same sample as well. This chain joins TRBV10-3 and TRBJ2-5; maybe TRBD1 (5 bases). Germline-derived CDR1 and CDR2 are ENHRY and SYGVKD. The CDR3 loop spans 13 amino acids. The V end lost 8 bases, the J end lost 1 base, and 11 bases lay between the germline ends. The CDR3 region is CAISGQGQETQYF. Written as DNA, the CDR3 is TGTGCCATCTCAGGGCAGGGCCAAGAGACCCAGTACTTC.

This chain joins TRBV19 and TRBJ2-1; 14 bases fit TRBD2. Germline V gives CDR1 LNHDA, CDR2 SQIVND (reference sequence). The CDR3 length is 15 residues. Trimming took 3 bases from V and 7 from J; bases not matched to a gene: 2. In DNA, the CDR3 is TGTGCCAGTAGTATCGGACTAGCGGGGGGAAATGAGCAGTTCTTC. Protein product: CASSIGLAGGNEQFF.

The CDR3 region is CASSWDPTVSSEQYF. The CDR3 region has the DNA TGTGCCAGCAGCTGGGACCCCACGGTATCTAGCGAGCAGTACTTC. The chain employs TRBV7-3 and TRBJ2-7; D may match TRBD1 or TRBD2 (5 bases each). Germline V lookup: CDR1 SGHTA, CDR2 FQGTGA. The CDR3 is 15 amino acids. V was trimmed by 4 bases and J by 6 bases, leaving 19 bases between them.

The chain links TRBV7-9 to TRBJ2-3, with TRBD2 matching over 9 bases. V was pared by 5 bases and J by 5 bases, with 11 bases of the junction left unmatched. CDR3 length equals 16 residues. Germline loops: CDR1 SEHNR, CDR2 FQNEAQ (reference sequence). In DNA, the CDR3 is TGTGCCAGCAGCCCGGGCAGCGGGGGGCCGGTAGATACGCAGTATTTT. Translated: CASSPGSGGPVDTQYF.

V usage is TRBV6-5 and J usage is TRBJ1-1; 8 nucleotides align to TRBD1. Germline CDR1 reads MNHEY; CDR2 reads SVGAGI. V shed 5 bases, J shed 1 base, and the junction held 6 bases outside the gene matches. This CDR3 contains 15 residues. The chain's CDR3 is CASSTRTGTNTEAFF. DNA of the CDR3: TGTGCCAGCAGTACCAGGACAGGGACGAACACTGAAGCTTTCTTT.